This TCR beta chain was identified in a study of T cell responses to AZD1222 COVID-19 vaccine (dated by TCRdb to the early 2020s). Regarding the study in general: A total of approximately 250 trial participants underwent TCR sequencing, of whom roughly 210 had received two doses of AZD1222 and about 25 had received two doses of the MenACWY control vaccine. Trial participants were enrolled by age into 18-55, 56-69 and 70-plus year subgroups, with roughly 150, 30 and 60 TCR-sequenced participants respectively. Broader findings and caveats from the paper: Because no samples from the day 14 peak response were available, repertoires could be characterized only after the peak T cell response. Conclusions about previously exposed vaccinees are limited, since just six AZD1222 recipients were seropositive for SARS-CoV-2 at baseline. Most participants were white British and females outnumbered males, and the authors suggested that clonal diversity may have been underestimated. After two AZD1222 doses, spike-specific TCR breadth and depth were significantly higher than at day 0 and than in MenACWY recipients. The whole spike protein was spanned by vaccine-associated CD4 TCRs, and dominant responses were seen in regions 160-218 and 743-854. Reportedly, close to half of the unique spike-specific TCRs recognized epitopes lying outside the regions that are mutated in the B.1.351 and B.1.1.7 variants. The 56-69-year group was small, and its depth increase did not reach significance, likely because of low power.

The CDR3 regions of human TCRbeta chains were analyzed by immunosequencing. The authors' pipeline ran thus. Repertoire TCRs were checked for matches against a reference library of SARS-CoV-2-specific TCRs that had been generated using the MIRA antigen-specificity platform. Breadth was defined as the fraction of unique TCRs that were SARS-CoV-2-associated. Depth was defined as the fraction of total T cells that were SARS-CoV-2-associated. Using the MIRA data, each spike-specific TCR was assigned both to the spike region to which the TCR was reactive and to a CD4 or CD8 class. Log10-transformed breadth and depth values were compared by one-way ANOVA with Sidak's multiple comparisons tests. Imported from immuneACCESS, the table was reduced by TCRdb to in-frame sequences with V and J called. These copies leave out some clones; in studies compared against another copy, an unresolved V gene accounts for under half, and the cause of the remainder is not known. V, J and clone size are those of that table, while D and trimming were read from the DNA. This sample gives approximately 75,000 clones in total; 87% of them show up just once. The top ten constitute roughly 18% of the sample.

In light of the paper, this sample's time point label describes: about 28 days (+/-7) after the second vaccine dose. Because spike-specific TCR depth and breadth did not differ between the two schedules, AZD1222 recipients who got a second dose at roughly 4 weeks were pooled with those who got a second dose at roughly 12 weeks. Vaccinee samples were obtained from the UK trials COV001 and COV002, which included a single-blind randomized controlled phase 2/3 trial of AZD1222 (ChAdOx1 nCoV-19) in healthy adults. Trial participant PBMC samples were collected at day 0 and day 28 after the second dose for TCRbeta chain sequencing. The CDR3 spans 16 residues, from the cysteine through the phenylalanine. Only CDR3 DNA remains: 48 bases, in frame from the first base. Trimming at the junction amounts to 6 bases on V and 0 bases on J, and the germline ends lie 17 bases apart. CDR1 and CDR2, per the germline V gene (reference sequence), are SEHNR and FQNEAQ.

Worth noting for this clone: It lacks a known antigen. No quality values exist for individual bases; no much larger clone is one base distant.

The chain uses TRBV7-9 and TRBJ1-1; the D segment could be TRBD1, given 5 matching bases. The sample in question was peripheral blood, obtained 28 days after the second AZD1222 dose. This sequence was found in an adult who received the AZD1222 COVID-19 vaccine. The CDR3 protein: CASSQSTQGMNTEAFF. The nucleotide sequence reads as follows: TGTGCCAGCAGTCAATCAACGCAGGGAATGAACACTGAAGCTTTCTTT.